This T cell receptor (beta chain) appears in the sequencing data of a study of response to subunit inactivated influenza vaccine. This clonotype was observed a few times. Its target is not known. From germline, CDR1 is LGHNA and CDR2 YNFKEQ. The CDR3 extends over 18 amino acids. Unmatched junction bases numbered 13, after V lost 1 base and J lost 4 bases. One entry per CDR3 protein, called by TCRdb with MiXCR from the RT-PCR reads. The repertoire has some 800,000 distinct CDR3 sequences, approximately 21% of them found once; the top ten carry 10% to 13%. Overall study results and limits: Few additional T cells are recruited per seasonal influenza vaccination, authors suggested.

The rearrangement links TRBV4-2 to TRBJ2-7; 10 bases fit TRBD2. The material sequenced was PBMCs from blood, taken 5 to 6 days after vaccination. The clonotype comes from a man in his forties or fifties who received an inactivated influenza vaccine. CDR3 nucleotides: TGTGCCAGCAGCCAAGCAGCGTCTAGCGGGGGTCGTTGGTACGAGCAGTACTTC. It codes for CASSQAASSGGRWYEQYF.